Listed below are T cell receptor beta chains from one sample, sequenced in a study of PD-1 blockade in classical Hodgkin lymphoma. Here immunoSEQ multiplex PCR was the method, and the copy in TCRdb shows in-frame clones only, minus some. The profile shows approximately 70,000 clones, approximately 94% of them singletons. This specimen consisted of peripheral blood mononuclear cells (PBMCs), obtained at baseline. The receptors stem from a human donor with classical Hodgkin lymphoma. Both conserved end residues are part of each CDR3. D genes are given only for firm matches. Only part of the rows carry a size: once, few, many, or a class if the clone is expanded.

CDR3nt,CDR3aa,d_gene,len,v_gene,j_gene,abundance
TGTGCCAGTAGTATAGTGACAGGCTCGACAAGGGATACGCAGTATTTT,CASSIVTGSTRDTQYF,-,16,TRBV19,TRBJ2-3,-
TGTGCCAGCAGCTTACAGGCCCTCTCTGGAAACACCATATATTTT,CASSLQALSGNTIYF,-,15,TRBV11-2,TRBJ1-3,-
TGTGCCAGCAGCTTGGCCCGACACGAGCAGTACTTC,CASSLARHEQYF,-,12,TRBV7-3,TRBJ2-7,-
TGTGCCAGCAGCTTAATGTCCCAGGCAGAGGGGAACACTGAAGCTTTCTTT,CASSLMSQAEGNTEAFF,-,17,TRBV7-3,TRBJ1-1,-
TGTGCCAGCAGCTTAGCCATCTCGAGTAATCAGCCCCAGCATTTT,CASSLAISSNQPQHF,-,15,TRBV11-2,TRBJ1-5,-
TGTGCCAGCAGTCCGGGACTAGCGCTCCCCTACGAGCAGTACTTC,CASSPGLALPYEQYF,TRBD2,15,TRBV28,TRBJ2-7,-
TGTGCCAGCAGTTTACCGGAGACAGGGGGCATAGATACGCAGTATTTT,CASSLPETGGIDTQYF,TRBD1,16,TRBV27,TRBJ2-3,-
TGCGCCAGCAGCCCCCGTCTGGATGAGCAGTTCTTC,CASSPRLDEQFF,-,12,TRBV5-1,TRBJ2-1,-
TGTGCCATCAGCCAGACGGCAGGGGGCCTTAGCTCCTACAATGAGCAGTTCTTC,CAISQTAGGLSSYNEQFF,TRBD1,18,TRBV10-3,TRBJ2-1,once
TGTGCCAGCAGCTCCCGGCGGGGACACACCTACGAGCAGTACTTC,CASSSRRGHTYEQYF,-,15,TRBV28,TRBJ2-7,-